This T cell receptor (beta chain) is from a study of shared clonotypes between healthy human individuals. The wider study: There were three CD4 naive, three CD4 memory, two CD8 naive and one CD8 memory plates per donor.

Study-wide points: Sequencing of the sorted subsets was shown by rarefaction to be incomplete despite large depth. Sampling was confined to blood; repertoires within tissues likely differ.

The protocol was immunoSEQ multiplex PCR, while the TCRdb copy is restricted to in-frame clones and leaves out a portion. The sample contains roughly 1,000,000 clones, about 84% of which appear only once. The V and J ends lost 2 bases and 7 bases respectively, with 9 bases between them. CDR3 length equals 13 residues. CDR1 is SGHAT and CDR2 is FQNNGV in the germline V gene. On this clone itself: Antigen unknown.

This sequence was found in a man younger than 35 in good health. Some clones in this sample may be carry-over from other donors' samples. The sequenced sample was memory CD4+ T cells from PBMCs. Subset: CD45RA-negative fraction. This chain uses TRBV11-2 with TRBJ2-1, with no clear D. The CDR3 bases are TGTGCCAGCAGCTTATTTCGGCAGAATGAGCAGTTCTTC. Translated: CASSLFRQNEQFF.